One sample yielded the 24 T cell receptor beta chains listed below, sequenced in a study of blood T cell repertoires in COVID-19 (dated by TCRdb to 2018 to 2021). The library was obtained by the immunoSEQ multiplex PCR assay. TCRdb's version of the immuneACCESS table is confined to in-frame rearrangements and falls short of the full clone set. An unresolved V gene accounts for under half of the shortfall where checked; the remainder is of unknown origin. The sample data list about 36,000 clones, and roughly nine tenths of these were observed just once. The ten largest make up 4.8% of the sample. The sequencing input was peripheral blood. These receptors originate from a human donor in a cohort sampled during active COVID-19.

A single count supports this clone. The chain couples TRBV24-1 to TRBJ2-3, with 16 nucleotides matching TRBD2. The CDR3 extends over 19 amino acids. Germline CDR1 and CDR2: KGHDR and SFDVKD. V gave up 7 bases and J gave up 0 bases; unmatched junction bases: 9. CDR3 loop: CATSGPGLAGGSSTDTQYF. In nucleotides, the CDR3 is TGTGCCACCAGCGGACCGGGACTAGCGGGAGGGAGTAGCACAGATACGCAGTATTTT.

For the CDR3, the DNA is TGCGCCACCTTTCAGGGGGACGTAGGCGGCTACACCTTC. Residues: CATFQGDVGGYTF. The chain couples TRBV10-2 to TRBJ1-2; TRBD1 matches 7 bases. Germline V gives CDR1 WSHSY, CDR2 SAAADI. The junction had 13 bases not matched to a gene; V was cut back by 10 bases and J by 8 bases. The CDR3 extends over 13 amino acids.

This clone appeared a single time. This rearrangement joins TRBV6-2 or TRBV6-3 to TRBJ2-7, with D perhaps matching TRBD1 (5 bases). Germline V lookup: CDR1 MNHEY, CDR2 SVGEGT. Trimming shortened V by 0 bases and J by 0 bases, and 15 bases separated the two germline ends. This CDR3 is 17 amino acids long. The CDR3: CASSYSTGNRTSYEQYF. Written as DNA, the CDR3 is TGTGCCAGCAGTTACTCGACGGGTAACAGGACCTCCTACGAGCAGTACTTC.

The chain couples TRBV10-2 to TRBJ2-2; TRBD1 might be the D (5 bases). V was cut by 11 bases and J by 3 bases, with 19 bases left in between. The length of the CDR3 is 15 residues. Germline V CDR1 and CDR2: WSHSY, SAAADI. The CDR3 loop reads CAVHKGHQDTGELFF. CDR3 nucleotides: TGCGCCGTTCACAAGGGGCACCAGGACACCGGGGAGCTGTTTTTT.

Of note for this clone: The junction and the germline gene differ at one end; a read error may be behind it. The V and J genes are TRBV6-1 and TRBJ2-7; TRBD2 matches 7 bases. Germline CDR1 is MNHNS and CDR2 is SASEGT. The CDR3 sequence is 13 residues long. CDR3 bases: TGTGCCGGCAGTGAAATTAGGGCGGGAGAGGCGTACTTC. Translating gives CAGSEIRAGEAYF.

The chain has TRBV6-5 and TRBJ2-2, with D unresolved. Deletions cut 2 bases from V and 8 bases from J, with 9 bases between. CDR1 is MNHEY, CDR2 SVGAGI, per germline. The CDR3 runs to 13 residues. The CDR3 protein is CASSYGVPGELFF. CDR3 in DNA: TGTGCCAGCAGTTACGGAGTTCCGGGGGAGCTGTTTTTT.

The chain links TRBV11-2 to TRBJ1-2; 10 bases fit TRBD1. The CDR3 sequence is 15 residues long. Trimming removed 4 bases from V and 5 bases from J; junction bases left unmatched: 7. Germline CDR1 reads SGHAT; CDR2 reads FQNNGV. As DNA, the CDR3 is TGTGCCAGCAGCTCGCCGGGACAGGGGTTTTATGGCTACACCTTC. Protein: CASSSPGQGFYGYTF.

The J gene is TRBJ1-1, the V gene TRBV2, with a tentative D call TRBD1 (6 bases). V lost 7 bases and J 0 bases, leaving 12 bases between the germline ends. CDR1 and CDR2 from the germline V gene are SNHLY and FYNNEI. This CDR3 has 14 amino acids. Written as DNA, the CDR3 is TGTGCCAGCATTGAGACAGGCGTGAACACTGAAGCTTTCTTT. It codes for CASIETGVNTEAFF.

The DNA of the CDR3 is TGTGCCAGCAGCCACGGGACTAAGAACAATGAGCAGTTCTTC. Encoded protein: CASSHGTKNNEQFF. J is TRBJ2-1 and V is TRBV28, with 7 bases fitting TRBD2. Germline V gives CDR1 MDHEN, CDR2 SYDVKM. The CDR3 consists of 14 residues. V shed 6 bases, J shed 5 bases, and the junction held 7 bases outside the gene matches. Complete variable domain (other parts from reference TRBV28 and TRBJ2-1): DVKVTQSSRYLVKRTGEKVFLECVQDMDHENMFWYRQDPGLGLRLIYFSYDVKMKEKGDIPEGYSVSREKKERFSLILESASTNQTSMYLCASSHGTKNNEQFFGPGTRLTVL.

The chain uses TRBV5-1 and TRBJ2-1, with 10 nucleotides matching TRBD2. V lost 1 base to trimming and J lost 7 bases; unmatched junction nucleotides: 5. This CDR3 has 15 amino acids. Per the germline V gene, CDR1 is SGHRS and CDR2 is YFSETQ. The CDR3 bases are TGCGCCAGCAGCTTGCCTAGCGGGAGTCGAAATGAGCAGTTCTTC. Translating gives CASSLPSGSRNEQFF.

The CDR3 coding sequence is TGTGCCAGCAGCGTAGCGGGAGGGCTGGACGGGGAGCTGTTTTTT. Amino acids: CASSVAGGLDGELFF. The V call is TRBV9, the J call TRBJ2-2; 8 bases fit TRBD2. CDR3 size: 15 residues. The germline gives CDR1 SGDLS, CDR2 YYNGEE. J gave up 7 bases and V 0 bases, and 5 bases lay outside the gene matches. The full variable domain, completed using reference TRBV9 and TRBJ2-2, is DSGVTQTPKHLITATGQRVTLRCSPRSGDLSVYWYQQSLDQGLQFLIQYYNGEERAKGNILERFSAQQFPDLHSELNLSSLELGDSALYFCASSVAGGLDGELFFGEGSRLTVL.

The V call is TRBV10-1, the J call TRBJ1-5; D ambiguous. The germline CDR1 and CDR2 sequences are WNHNN and SYGVQD (reference sequence). V lost 3 bases, J lost 0 bases, and 6 bases lay in between. The CDR3 runs to 14 residues. The CDR3 sequence is CASSDGSSNQPQHF. The DNA of the CDR3 is TGCGCCAGCAGTGACGGGAGTAGCAATCAGCCCCAGCATTTT.

The chain combines TRBV7-7 with TRBJ2-1, with 9 bases that match TRBD2. The CDR3 spans 16 residues. Germline-derived CDR1 and CDR2 are SSHAT and FNYEAQ (reference sequence). Losses at the gene ends were 5 bases for V and 8 bases for J; bases not matched to a gene: 13. The CDR3 region has the DNA TGTGCCAGCAGCCCCCGTACAGCGGGGGGCACCCATGAGCAGTTCTTC. Translating gives CASSPRTAGGTHEQFF.

The CDR3 DNA sequence: TGTGCCAGCAGTCCCCCAGGTATGCTCAGGGCCAGAACTGAAGCTTTCTTT. The encoded protein is CASSPPGMLRARTEAFF. The genes are TRBV28 and TRBJ1-1, with a tentative D call TRBD1 (5 bases). This CDR3 spans 17 amino acids. V was cut by 5 bases and J by 5 bases, with 24 bases left in between. CDR1 is MDHEN, CDR2 SYDVKM, per germline.

The chain employs TRBV28 and TRBJ2-7; maybe TRBD1 (5 bases). V lost 4 bases and J lost 6, with 13 bases in between. Germline lookup yields CDR1 MDHEN and CDR2 SYDVKM. This CDR3 has 13 amino acids. In nucleotides, the CDR3 is TGTGCCAGCAGTTGGGGCAAGGTCCTCGAGCAGTACTTC. It translates to CASSWGKVLEQYF.

V is TRBV10-2 and J is TRBJ2-3; TRBD1 matches at 9 bases. Germline CDR1 reads WSHSY; CDR2 reads SAAADI. This CDR3 has 16 amino acids. Trimming took 6 bases from V and 1 from J; bases not matched to a gene: 8. DNA of the CDR3: TGCGCCAGCAGCCAGGGCACAGGGGGCGGCACAGATACGCAGTATTTT. This sequence encodes CASSQGTGGGTDTQYF.

The chain uses TRBV5-1 and TRBJ2-1; the match to TRBD2 covers 7 bases. V dropped 1 base and J dropped 7; count of bases not matched to a gene: 8. Germline V gene lookup returns CDR1 SGHRS and CDR2 YFSETQ. The CDR3 loop spans 15 amino acids. The CDR3 nucleotides read TGCGCCAGCAGCTTGATGCTAGGGGAGGGAAATGAGCAGTTCTTC. Its translation: CASSLMLGEGNEQFF.

CDR3: CASSSRTGSTDTQYF. As DNA, the CDR3 is TGTGCCAGTAGTTCCCGCACAGGGAGCACAGATACGCAGTATTTT. The J gene is TRBJ2-3, the V gene TRBV19; perhaps TRBD1 as D (6 bases). Germline values: CDR1 LNHDA, CDR2 SQIVND (reference sequence). V was pared by 5 bases and J by 0 bases, with 12 bases between. This CDR3 region has 15 residues.

The chain uses TRBV5-4 and TRBJ1-1; 11 nucleotides agree with TRBD1. Germline assignment: CDR1 SGHNT and CDR2 YYREEE (reference sequence). J lost 4 bases, V lost 4 bases, and 9 bases had no gene match. CDR3 size: 16 residues. DNA of the CDR3: TGTGCCAGCAGCCCGGGGGACAGGGGGTGGGGCACTGAAGCTTTCTTT. Amino acids: CASSPGDRGWGTEAFF. The full variable domain, with the rest looked up from reference TRBV5-4 and TRBJ1-1, is ETGVTQSPTHLIKTRGQQVTLRCSSQSGHNTVSWYQQALGQGPQFIFQYYREEENGRGNFPPRFSGLQFPNYSSELNVNALELDDSALYLCASSPGDRGWGTEAFFGQGTRLTVV.

This rearrangement joins TRBV24-1 to TRBJ2-1; weak D call: TRBD2 (6 bases). Germline values: CDR1 KGHDR, CDR2 SFDVKD. The CDR3 has 17 amino acids. With 4 bases removed from V and 0 bases from J, the gap between germline ends came to 15 bases. As DNA, the CDR3 is TGTGCCACCAGTGACGGCGGGATGGGAAACTCCTACAATGAGCAGTTCTTC. Residues: CATSDGGMGNSYNEQFF.

This sequence joins TRBV6-5 and TRBJ1-2, with 7 bases aligning to TRBD1. There are 13 residues in the CDR3. V lost 11 bases and J lost 4; bases outside the gene matches: 10. CDR1 is MNHEY and CDR2 is SVGAGI in the germline V gene. The CDR3 DNA reads TGTGCCGGTAGGACAGGAGAATCCTATGGCTACACCTTC. As protein: CAGRTGESYGYTF.

This clone was found once. The chain has TRBV6-6 and TRBJ1-1; maybe TRBD1 (6 bases). The V and J ends lost 5 bases and 1 base respectively, with 11 bases between them. The germline V gene encodes CDR1 MNHNY and CDR2 SVGAGI (reference sequence). The CDR3 contains 14 residues. The CDR3 DNA reads as TGTGCCAGCAGTCCGGGACACCCGAACACTGAAGCTTTCTTT. Translating gives CASSPGHPNTEAFF.

V usage is TRBV5-1 and J usage is TRBJ1-3, with a weak D call TRBD1 (6 bases). Germline CDR1 is SGHRS and CDR2 is YFSETQ. The CDR3 contains 15 residues. V was shortened by 1 base and J by 0 bases, with 8 bases between the two germline ends. CDR3 region: CASSLQTGSGNTIYF. In nucleotides, the CDR3 is TGCGCCAGCAGCTTGCAGACAGGCTCTGGAAACACCATATATTTT. Full variable domain (outside the CDR3, taken from reference TRBV5-1 and TRBJ1-3): KAGVTQTPRYLIKTRGQQVTLSCSPISGHRSVSWYQQTPGQGLQFLFEYFSETQRNKGNFPGRFSGRQFSNSRSEMNVSTLELGDSALYLCASSLQTGSGNTIYFGEGSWLTVV.

J is TRBJ2-7 and V is TRBV5-5; 8 nucleotides line up with TRBD2. CDR3 length equals 15 residues. Unmatched junction bases numbered 3, after V lost 1 base and J lost 0 bases. Germline lookup yields CDR1 SGHKS and CDR2 YYEKEE (reference sequence). The CDR3 DNA sequence: TGTGCCAGCAGCTTGCTAGCGGGTAACTCCTACGAGCAGTACTTC. Protein: CASSLLAGNSYEQYF.